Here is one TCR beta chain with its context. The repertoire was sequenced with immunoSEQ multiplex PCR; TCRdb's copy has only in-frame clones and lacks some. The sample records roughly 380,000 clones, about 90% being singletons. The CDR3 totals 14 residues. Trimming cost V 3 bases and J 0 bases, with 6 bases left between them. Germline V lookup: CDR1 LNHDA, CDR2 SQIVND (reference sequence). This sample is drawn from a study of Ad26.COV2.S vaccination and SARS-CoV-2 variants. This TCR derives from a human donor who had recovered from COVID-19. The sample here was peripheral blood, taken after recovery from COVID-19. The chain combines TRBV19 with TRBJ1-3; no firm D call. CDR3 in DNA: TGTGCCAGTAGTATGCGGGACTCTGGAAACACCATATATTTT. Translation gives CASSMRDSGNTIYF.